This TCR beta chain was sequenced in a study of blood T cell repertoires in COVID-19. In the authors' workflow: Reference gene primers were amplified, and this amplification served to estimate nucleated cell counts. Here immunoSEQ multiplex PCR was the method, and the copy in TCRdb shows in-frame clones only, minus some. V and J calls plus clone size are reproduced from that table; the DNA served to infer D and trimming. This sample carries a few hundred thousand clones, roughly 86% of them seen once, and the ten largest clones take roughly 1.6%. The CDR3 length is 15 residues. CDR1 is SGHAT and CDR2 is FQNNGV in the germline V gene. Trimming cost V 0 bases and J 1 base, with 7 bases left between them.

The clonotype originates from a woman aged 45 to 65 with acute or convalescent COVID-19. The chain is built from TRBV11-2 and TRBJ2-1; weak D call: TRBD1 (5 bases). The specimen was peripheral blood. CDR3 sequence (DNA): TGTGCCAGCAGCTTAGAAGACAGTTCCTACAATGAGCAGTTCTTC. This codes for CASSLEDSSYNEQFF.